The rows below give T cell receptor beta chains drawn from one sample of a study of T cells in tuberculosis. The method was immunoSEQ multiplex PCR; TCRdb's version includes in-frame clones alone and lacks a portion of them. This repertoire shows 30,000 to 35,000 clones, about 95% found once; its top ten account for 2% to 3%. Sample: PBMCs. These receptors were taken from a donor aged 5 to 30 with latent tuberculosis or without tuberculosis infection. CDR3s include the opening cysteine and the closing phenylalanine or tryptophan. A D gene is named only where the DNA matches it firmly. Only part of the rows carry a size: once, few, many, or a class if the clone is expanded.

cdr3_length	clone_size	v_call	d_call	j_call	cdr3_nt	cdr3_aa
13	NA	TRBV19	TRBD1	TRBJ1-2	TGTGCCACCAGTTACAGGGGATACGATGGCTACACCTTC	CATSYRGYDGYTF
13	NA	TRBV27	TRBD2	TRBJ2-5	TGTGGGGGAAAGCGGGAGGCGGGGGAGACCCAGTACTTC	CGGKREAGETQYF
16	NA	TRBV5-1	NA	TRBJ1-4	TGCGCCAGCAGCTTGGTAGCAGGGCGGGGGAATGAAAAACTGTTTTTT	CASSLVAGRGNEKLFF
12	NA	TRBV27	NA	TRBJ2-7	TGTGCCAGCAGTTCCCAGGCAGGGGAGCAGTACTTC	CASSSQAGEQYF
13	NA	TRBV29-1	TRBD1	TRBJ2-7	TGCAGCGTTTGGCCGGGACAGGGGTACGAGCAGTACTTC	CSVWPGQGYEQYF
15	NA	TRBV13	NA	TRBJ1-6	TGTGCCAGCAGCGCAGGACACCCCTATAATTCACCCCTCCACTTT	CASSAGHPYNSPLHF
14	once	TRBV9	NA	TRBJ2-1	TGTGCCAGCAGCGTGGCATCGCCTTACAATGAGCAGTTCTTC	CASSVASPYNEQFF
13	NA	TRBV27	NA	TRBJ1-1	TGTGCCAGCAGTGTACAGGACGTAAGTGAAGCTTTCTTT	CASSVQDVSEAFF
13	NA	TRBV19	NA	TRBJ1-4	TGTGCCAGTAGTCCCCGAGAACGGGAAAAACTGTTTTTT	CASSPREREKLFF
15	NA	TRBV5-1	TRBD1	TRBJ1-5	TGCGCCAGCAGCTTGGGGACAGGGGCGAGGCAGCCCCAGCATTTT	CASSLGTGARQPQHF
13	NA	TRBV5-4	NA	TRBJ2-1	TGTGCCAGCAGCTATAGCTCCTACAATGAGCAGTTCTTC	CASSYSSYNEQFF
12	NA	TRBV7-9	NA	TRBJ1-5	TGTGCCAGCGGCAATAGCAATCAGCCCCAGCATTTT	CASGNSNQPQHF
15	NA	TRBV6-1	NA	TRBJ1-3	TGTGCCAGCAGTGAAGTAAGGGGATCTGGAAACACCATATATTTT	CASSEVRGSGNTIYF
15	NA	TRBV7-8	TRBD1	TRBJ1-2	TGTGCCAGCAGCTTAAGGGACAGGGCAACCTATGGCTACACCTTC	CASSLRDRATYGYTF
14	NA	TRBV6-6	NA	TRBJ2-3	TGTGCCAGCGGTGTACGACTTAGGACAGATACGCAGTATTTT	CASGVRLRTDTQYF
13	NA	TRBV28	TRBD1	TRBJ1-5	TGTGCCAGCAGTTATACAGGGGACGAGCCCCAGCATTTT	CASSYTGDEPQHF
14	NA	TRBV7-9	TRBD1	TRBJ1-5	TGTGCCAGCAGTCGTACAGGGGACAATCAGCCCCAGCATTTT	CASSRTGDNQPQHF
13	NA	TRBV13	TRBD2	TRBJ2-7	TGTGCCAGCAGAAGCGGGAGGTTCTACGAGCAGTACTTC	CASRSGRFYEQYF
14	NA	TRBV6-1	NA	TRBJ2-1	TGTGCCAGCACAGCAGGGGACACTTACAATGAGCAGTTCTTC	CASTAGDTYNEQFF
12	NA	TRBV10-2	NA	TRBJ2-2	TGCGCCAGCAGTGAAGGGGCTGGGGAGCTGTTTTTT	CASSEGAGELFF
14	NA	TRBV28	NA	TRBJ1-2	TGTGCCAGCAGTTCCCAGGGTCCCAACTATGGCTACACCTTC	CASSSQGPNYGYTF
15	NA	TRBV7-9	TRBD2	TRBJ2-1	TGTGCCAGCAGCCCCAGGACGGGAGGATACAATGAGCAGTTCTTC	CASSPRTGGYNEQFF
14	NA	TRBV5-4	TRBD1	TRBJ2-1	TGTGCCAGCAGCGCGACGACAGGGACAAGGGAGCAGTTCTTC	CASSATTGTREQFF
20	NA	TRBV2	TRBD2	TRBJ2-4	TGTGCCAGCAGTGAGCCGGGGGGGACTAGTACGCGAACGGTCAAAAACATTCAGTACTTC	CASSEPGGTSTRTVKNIQYF
15	NA	TRBV19	NA	TRBJ2-3	TGTGCCAGTAGTATAGATGGGGGGAACACAGATACGCAGTATTTT	CASSIDGGNTDTQYF
15	once	TRBV5-4	TRBD1	TRBJ2-3	TGTGCCAGCAGACGAGACAGGGGGACCACAGATACGCAGTATTTT	CASRRDRGTTDTQYF
13	NA	TRBV12-5	TRBD1	TRBJ2-3	TGTGCTAGTGGGGACAGGTTCACAGATACGCAGTATTTT	CASGDRFTDTQYF
17	NA	TRBV9	TRBD2	TRBJ2-1	TGTGCCAGCAGCGTAGTCAGCGGGGCTGATTCCTACAATGAGCAGTTCTTC	CASSVVSGADSYNEQFF
15	NA	TRBV7-2	TRBD1	TRBJ1-6	TGTGCCAGCAGGGTCGCAGGGGGCATGTATTCACCCCTCCACTTT	CASRVAGGMYSPLHF
15	NA	TRBV5-1	NA	TRBJ1-2	TGCGCCAGCAGCTTGGTTTTTGCGGGGGCGGCTGGCTACACCTTC	CASSLVFAGAAGYTF
14	once	TRBV27	NA	TRBJ2-1	TGTGCCAGCAGTCCCGGGAGCTCTTTCGCTGAGCAGTTCTTC	CASSPGSSFAEQFF
14	NA	TRBV9	NA	TRBJ1-1	TGTGCCAGCAGCGTAGGGGGGCTCGGCACTGAAGCTTTCTTT	CASSVGGLGTEAFF
17	NA	TRBV7-9	NA	TRBJ2-6	TGTGCCAGCAGCTTAGGAGCGAAACACTCTGGGGCCAACGTCCTGACTTTC	CASSLGAKHSGANVLTF
16	NA	TRBV7-8	TRBD2	TRBJ2-7	TGTGCCAGCAGCAATAGCGGACTAGCGGGAGTTGGCGAGCAGTACTTC	CASSNSGLAGVGEQYF
16	NA	TRBV5-6	NA	TRBJ1-2	TGTGCCAGCAGCTTGGAGCGGGGAATACCATACTATGGCTACACCTTC	CASSLERGIPYYGYTF
15	NA	TRBV4-1	NA	TRBJ2-2	TGCGCCAGCAGAACCTCCCACTCAAACACCGGGGAGCTGTTTTTT	CASRTSHSNTGELFF
13	NA	TRBV7-2	TRBD1	TRBJ2-7	TGTGCCAGCAGCTTAGCCATAGGGACAGGGGAGTACTTC	CASSLAIGTGEYF
13	NA	TRBV2	NA	TRBJ2-7	TGTGCCAGCAGTGGGGACTGGACCTACGAGCAGTACTTC	CASSGDWTYEQYF
15	NA	TRBV19	NA	TRBJ2-6	TGTGCCAGTAAAGGGGTCAACTCTGGGGCCAACGTCCTGACTTTC	CASKGVNSGANVLTF
14	NA	TRBV9	NA	TRBJ1-2	TGTGCCAGCAGCGGACAGGTCCTGAGGAGGGGCTACACCTTC	CASSGQVLRRGYTF
12	NA	TRBV7-2	NA	TRBJ2-1	TGTGCCAGCAGCTATTCTAGACGTGAGCAGTTCTTC	CASSYSRREQFF
13	NA	TRBV4-1	NA	TRBJ2-1	TGCGCCAGCAGCCAAGAGGCTGGTGGCGGTCTGTTCTTC	CASSQEAGGGLFF
16	once	TRBV10-2	TRBD1	TRBJ1-3	TGCGCCAGCAGTAGGGACAGTGCTATCTCTGGAAACACCATATATTTT	CASSRDSAISGNTIYF
15	NA	TRBV7-2	NA	TRBJ2-2	TGTGCCAGCAGCCCCAACCTCTGGGCCACCGGGGAGCTGTTTTTT	CASSPNLWATGELFF
15	NA	TRBV18	NA	TRBJ1-2	TGTGCCAGCTCACCACTTACTGCTCGAGGTTATGGCTACACCTTC	CASSPLTARGYGYTF
16	NA	TRBV2	TRBD2	TRBJ2-5	TGTGCCAGCAAGACTAGCGGGGGGGCCTTGGGAGAGGCCCAGTACTTC	CASKTSGGALGEAQYF
14	NA	TRBV7-2	NA	TRBJ2-3	TGTGCCAGCAGCTGGAGAATTAGCACAGATACGCAGTATTTT	CASSWRISTDTQYF
13	NA	TRBV7-8	NA	TRBJ2-7	TGTGCCAGCAGCTTAACTAGCTCCTACGAGCAGTACTTC	CASSLTSSYEQYF
15	NA	TRBV27	TRBD1	TRBJ1-2	TGTGCCAGCGGTACACCGGGACAGGGGGTTTTTGGCTACACCTTC	CASGTPGQGVFGYTF
15	NA	TRBV7-9	NA	TRBJ1-4	TGTGCCAGCAGCATATACAGGGCATCTAATGAAAAACTGTTTTTT	CASSIYRASNEKLFF
15	NA	TRBV18	NA	TRBJ1-3	TGTGCCAGCTCACCACAGACTTTCTCTGGAAACACCATATATTTT	CASSPQTFSGNTIYF
18	NA	TRBV25-1	TRBD2	TRBJ2-1	TGTGCCAGCAGTGAACAGGGGATTATTAGCGGGGATATTGGGGAGCAGTTCTTC	CASSEQGIISGDIGEQFF
15	NA	TRBV5-5	TRBD1	TRBJ1-5	TGTGCCAGCAGCCAGTACGACAGGGGCGGCCAGCCCCAGCATTTT	CASSQYDRGGQPQHF
14	NA	TRBV7-3	NA	TRBJ2-5	TGTGCCAGCAGTCCCTCCGGGTTGAAAGAGACCCAGTACTTC	CASSPSGLKETQYF
14	NA	TRBV6-1	NA	TRBJ2-7	TGTGCCAGCAGTGGTACCAACTCACCCTACGAGCAGTACTTC	CASSGTNSPYEQYF
13	NA	TRBV11-3	NA	TRBJ2-3	TGTGCCAGCAGCTTTACAGCCACAGATACGCAGTATTTT	CASSFTATDTQYF
15	NA	TRBV27	TRBD1	TRBJ1-5	TGTGCCAGCAGTTCCGACAGGGGAAGCAATCAGCCCCAGCATTTT	CASSSDRGSNQPQHF